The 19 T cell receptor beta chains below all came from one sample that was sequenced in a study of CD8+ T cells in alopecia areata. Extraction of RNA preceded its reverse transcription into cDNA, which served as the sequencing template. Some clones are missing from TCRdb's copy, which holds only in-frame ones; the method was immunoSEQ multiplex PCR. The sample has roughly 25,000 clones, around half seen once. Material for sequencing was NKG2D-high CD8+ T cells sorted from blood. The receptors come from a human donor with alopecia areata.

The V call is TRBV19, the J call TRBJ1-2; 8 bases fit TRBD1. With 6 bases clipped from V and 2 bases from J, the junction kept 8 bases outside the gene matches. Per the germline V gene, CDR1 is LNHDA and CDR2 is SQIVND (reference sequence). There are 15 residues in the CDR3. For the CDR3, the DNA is TGTGCCAGTAGCAAGGGCAGGGGGCCGAACTATGGCTACACCTTC. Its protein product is CASSKGRGPNYGYTF.

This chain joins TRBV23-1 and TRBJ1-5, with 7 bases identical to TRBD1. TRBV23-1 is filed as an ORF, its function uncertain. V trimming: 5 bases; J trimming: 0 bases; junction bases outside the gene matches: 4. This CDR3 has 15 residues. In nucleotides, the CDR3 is TGCGCCAGCAGTGGGACAGCGAATAGCAATCAGCCCCAGCATTTT. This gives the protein CASSGTANSNQPQHF.

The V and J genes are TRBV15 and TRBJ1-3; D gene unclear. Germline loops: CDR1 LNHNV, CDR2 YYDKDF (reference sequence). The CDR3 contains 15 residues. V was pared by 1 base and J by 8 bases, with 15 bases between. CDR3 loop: CATSRARRSWDTIYF. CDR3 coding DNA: TGTGCCACCAGCAGAGCACGCCGCTCTTGGGACACCATATATTTT.

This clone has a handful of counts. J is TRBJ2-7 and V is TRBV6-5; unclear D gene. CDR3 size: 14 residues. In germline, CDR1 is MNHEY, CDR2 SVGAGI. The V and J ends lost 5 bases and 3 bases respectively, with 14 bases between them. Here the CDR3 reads CASSPPGQVYEQYF. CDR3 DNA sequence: TGTGCCAGCAGTCCGCCGGGCCAAGTCTACGAGCAGTACTTC.

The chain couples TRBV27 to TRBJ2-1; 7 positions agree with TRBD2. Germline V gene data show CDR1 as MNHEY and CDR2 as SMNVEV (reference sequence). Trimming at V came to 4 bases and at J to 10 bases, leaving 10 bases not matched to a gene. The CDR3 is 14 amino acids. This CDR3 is CASSSLRESLEQFF. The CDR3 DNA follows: TGTGCCAGCAGTTCTTTGCGGGAGAGTCTCGAGCAGTTCTTC.

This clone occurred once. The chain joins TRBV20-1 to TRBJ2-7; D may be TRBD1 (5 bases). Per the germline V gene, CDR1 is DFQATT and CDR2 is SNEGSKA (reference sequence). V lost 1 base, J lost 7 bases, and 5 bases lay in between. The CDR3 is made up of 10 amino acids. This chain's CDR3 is CSARAGEQYF. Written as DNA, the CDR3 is TGCAGTGCTAGAGCAGGGGAGCAGTACTTC.

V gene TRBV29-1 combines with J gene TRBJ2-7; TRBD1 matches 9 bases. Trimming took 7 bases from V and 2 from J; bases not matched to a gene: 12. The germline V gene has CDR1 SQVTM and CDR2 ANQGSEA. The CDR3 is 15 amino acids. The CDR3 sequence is CSATLPGQGTYEQYF. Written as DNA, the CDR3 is TGCAGCGCTACTTTACCGGGACAGGGAACCTACGAGCAGTACTTC.

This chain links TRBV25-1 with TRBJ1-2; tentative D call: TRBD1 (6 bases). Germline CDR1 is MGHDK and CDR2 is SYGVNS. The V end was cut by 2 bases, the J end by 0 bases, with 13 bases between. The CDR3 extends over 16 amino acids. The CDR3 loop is CASSEVGQPSNYGYTF. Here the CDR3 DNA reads TGTGCCAGCAGTGAAGTAGGACAGCCTTCTAACTATGGCTACACCTTC.

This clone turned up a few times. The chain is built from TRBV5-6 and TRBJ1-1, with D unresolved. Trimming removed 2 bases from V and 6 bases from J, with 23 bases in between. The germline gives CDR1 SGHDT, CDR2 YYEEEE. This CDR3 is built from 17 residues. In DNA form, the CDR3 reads TGTGCCAGCAGCTTTTTAGGACTTCCCCCTAGAAGCGCTGAAGCTTTCTTT. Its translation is CASSFLGLPPRSAEAFF.

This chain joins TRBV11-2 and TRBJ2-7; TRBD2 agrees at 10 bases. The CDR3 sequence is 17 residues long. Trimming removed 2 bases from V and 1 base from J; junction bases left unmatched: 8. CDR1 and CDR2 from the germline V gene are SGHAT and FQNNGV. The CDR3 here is CASSLSTSGILSYEQYF. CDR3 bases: TGTGCCAGCAGCTTAAGTACTAGCGGGATCCTTTCCTACGAGCAGTACTTC.

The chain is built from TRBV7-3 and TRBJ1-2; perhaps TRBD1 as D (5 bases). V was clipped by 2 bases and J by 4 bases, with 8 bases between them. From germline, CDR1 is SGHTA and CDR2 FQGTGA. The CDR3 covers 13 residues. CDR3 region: CASSLGRAYGYTF. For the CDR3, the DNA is TGTGCCAGCAGCTTAGGCAGGGCCTATGGCTACACCTTC.

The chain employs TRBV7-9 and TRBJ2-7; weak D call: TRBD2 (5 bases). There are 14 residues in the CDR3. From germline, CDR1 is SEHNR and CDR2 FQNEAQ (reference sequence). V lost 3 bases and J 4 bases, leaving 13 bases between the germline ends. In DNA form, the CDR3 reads TGTGCCAGCAGCTTTGAGGGTAGCGAGTACGAGCAGTACTTC. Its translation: CASSFEGSEYEQYF.

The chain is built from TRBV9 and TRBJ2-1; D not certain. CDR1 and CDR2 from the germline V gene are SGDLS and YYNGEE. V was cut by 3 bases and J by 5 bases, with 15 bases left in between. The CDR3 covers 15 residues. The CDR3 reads CASSAFGRPNNEQFF. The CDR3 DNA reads TGTGCCAGCAGCGCCTTCGGCAGGCCAAACAATGAGCAGTTCTTC.

The CDR3 DNA sequence: TGTGCCAGCACCCCGACGGGACTAAGCGAGCAGTACTTC. As protein: CASTPTGLSEQYF. This chain uses TRBV7-6 with TRBJ2-7; 7 bases are a match to TRBD2. Germline V gene data show CDR1 as SGHVS and CDR2 as FNYEAQ. The CDR3 has 13 amino acids. V lost 7 bases, J lost 6 bases, and 9 bases stayed unmatched.

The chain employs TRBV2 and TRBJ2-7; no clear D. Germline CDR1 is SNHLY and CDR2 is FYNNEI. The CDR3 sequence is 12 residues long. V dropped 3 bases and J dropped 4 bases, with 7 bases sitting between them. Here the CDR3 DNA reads TGTGCCAGCAGTGATCGGCGGTACGAGCAGTACTTC. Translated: CASSDRRYEQYF.

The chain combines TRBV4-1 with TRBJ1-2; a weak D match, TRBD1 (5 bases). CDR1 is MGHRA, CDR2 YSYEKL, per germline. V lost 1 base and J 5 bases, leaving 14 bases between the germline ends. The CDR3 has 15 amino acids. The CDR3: CASSQVPGTDYGYTF. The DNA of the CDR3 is TGCGCCAGCAGCCAAGTCCCCGGGACGGATTATGGCTACACCTTC.

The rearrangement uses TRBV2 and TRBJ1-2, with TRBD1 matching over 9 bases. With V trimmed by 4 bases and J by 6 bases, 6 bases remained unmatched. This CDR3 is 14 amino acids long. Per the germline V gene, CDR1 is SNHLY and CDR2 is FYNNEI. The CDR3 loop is CASSAGQGVDGYTF. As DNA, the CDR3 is TGTGCCAGCAGTGCGGGACAGGGTGTGGATGGCTACACCTTC.

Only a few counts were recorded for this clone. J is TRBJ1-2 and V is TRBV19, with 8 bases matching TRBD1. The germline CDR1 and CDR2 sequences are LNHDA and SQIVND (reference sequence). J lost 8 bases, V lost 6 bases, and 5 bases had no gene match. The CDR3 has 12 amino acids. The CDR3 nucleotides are TGTGCCAGTAGGTCGGGACAGGAAGGCTACACCTTC. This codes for CASRSGQEGYTF.

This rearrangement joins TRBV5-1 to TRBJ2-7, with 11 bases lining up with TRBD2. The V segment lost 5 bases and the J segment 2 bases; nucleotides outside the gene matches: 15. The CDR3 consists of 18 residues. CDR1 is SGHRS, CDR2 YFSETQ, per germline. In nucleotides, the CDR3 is TGCGCCAGCAGGCTCCTTCCCGACTTTAGCGGGAGGGCCTACGAGCAGTACTTC. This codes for CASRLLPDFSGRAYEQYF.